The clone carrying this T cell receptor (beta chain) was recorded a few times. J gave up 0 bases and V 5 bases, and 9 bases lay outside the gene matches. The CDR3 is 16 residues long. Germline CDR1 is LGHDT and CDR2 is YNNKEL (reference sequence). This sample stems from a study of blood T cell repertoires in COVID-19. In the study's own analysis: Reference gene primer amplification gave estimated nucleated cell counts. Profiling relied on immunoSEQ multiplex PCR, and the TCRdb table lists in-frame clones only, not all of them. That table furnishes V, J and clone size, whereas the DNA furnished D and trimming. The data show 120,000 to 150,000 clones, 88% seen once.

The chain employs TRBV3-1 (or the pseudogene TRBV3-2) and TRBJ2-7, with TRBD2 matching 8 bases. This receptor was obtained from a man in his fifties with active or convalescent COVID-19. Sequencing was performed on peripheral blood. The CDR3 DNA reads as TGTGCCAGCAGCTCCTTCCTACTAGCGGCCTCCTACGAGCAGTACTTC. Translating gives CASSSFLLAASYEQYF.